This T cell receptor (beta chain) comes out of a study of T cells in Graves' hyperthyroidism and ophthalmopathy. At the level of the study: Blood was drawn when the patient was first diagnosed and still untreated.

Amplified TCR beta CDR3 regions derived from RNA transcripts. HTBI primers were employed in a first-round RT-PCR of the TCR CDR3. From the multiplex PCR reads, TCRdb called clonotypes with MiXCR, one entry per CDR3 protein. Altogether 750,000 to 900,000 distinct CDR3 sequences are present, around 39% being singletons, with the ten largest covering 7.5% to 9.5%. When ophthalmopathy did not progress within 18 months, Graves' hyperthyroidism was considered stable. The germline V gene encodes CDR1 SGHRS and CDR2 YFSETQ. The V end lost 3 bases, the J end lost 0 bases, and 12 bases lay between the germline ends. CDR3 length: 15 amino acids.

The V call is TRBV5-1, the J call TRBJ1-1, with TRBD1 as a possible D gene (6 bases). Specimen: blood. This clonotype was obtained from a man younger than 35 with Graves' hyperthyroidism. The DNA of the CDR3 is TGCGCCAGCAGCTCAGTTTACAGGGTGAACACTGAAGCTTTCTTT. As protein: CASSSVYRVNTEAFF.